What follows is one TCR beta chain and its context. Its cognate antigen has yet to be identified. The input lacks base qualities; no much larger clone sits a single base away. These data are taken from a study of blood T cell repertoires in COVID-19 (dated by TCRdb to the early 2020s). About the investigation overall: Samples covering the acute and convalescent phases of COVID-19 were provided by collaborators in the United States, Italy and Spain. The prospective study material was composed of cDNA or gDNA derived from T cells, B-cell-depleted T cells, or PBMCs. Subjects who had been exposed to COVID-19, were actively infected with it, or had recovered from it provided the deeply sampled blood TCRbeta repertoires that made up the dataset. The repertoires were released in a freely available public database meant as a resource for research on the immune response to SARS-CoV-2. Samples were obtained from the ongoing ImmuneRACE study (first 160 participants) and from about 1,300 subjects provided by 6 global collaborators. The sample metadata nearly always contained a de-identified subject ID, COVID-19 status, age in years and sex. Where available, HLA class I and class II types were obtained from metadata supplied by the sample provider rather than from assay-based typing. Results the study describes overall, beyond this receptor: The amount of clinical and demographic metadata varied by source and participant and was provided uncurated.

Samples from volunteer blood donors who had recovered from COVID-19 were contributed by a second Seattle source. Collaborating institutions collected whole blood in K2EDTA tubes following their own protocols. Collaborator samples were shipped for TCRbeta analysis as frozen whole blood, isolated PBMCs, or DNA extracted from either sample type. From the cysteine through the phenylalanine, the CDR3 covers 14 amino acids. The sequence is cut down to CDR3 DNA, 42 bases in frame from base 1. Via the germline V gene, CDR1 is KGHSH and CDR2 LQKENI. The junction shows trimming of 3 bases on V and 8 bases on J, plus 16 bases between the germline ends. TCRbeta CDR3 regions were amplified from genomic DNA using the immunoSEQ Assay, a bias-controlled multiplex PCR. The paper's processing steps were these. The number of nucleated cells in each sample was estimated by amplification of reference gene primers within the assay. Sequence reads were collapsed and filtered to measure the absolute abundance of every unique TCRbeta CDR3 rearrangement. For each sample, productive Simpson clonality was calculated as the square root of Simpson's diversity index across productive rearrangements. Held by TCRdb, this immuneACCESS table contains in-frame sequences only and omits some clones. Under half of the omission traces to an unresolved V gene where checked; the cause of the rest is unknown. The V and J calls and clone size come from that table; D and trimming were worked out from the DNA. This sample is represented by 250,000 to 300,000 clones; 70% to 90% of them were singletons. Clones ranked in the top ten supply about 4.3% of the sample.

Sequenced: peripheral blood. This receptor was obtained from a man in his sixties who had recovered from COVID-19. The chain was built from TRBV18 and TRBJ1-1; the D gene is perhaps TRBD1, on 6 matching bases. The nucleotide sequence reads TGTGCCAGCTCACCCCTCGTCTCTACAGGGGAAGCTTTCTTT. This sequence encodes CASSPLVSTGEAFF.